This TCR beta chain originates from a study of blood T cell repertoires in COVID-19. The protocol was immunoSEQ multiplex PCR, while the TCRdb copy is restricted to in-frame clones and leaves out a portion. The sample lists roughly 250,000 clones, approximately 85% occurring once. Germline CDR1 ENHRY, CDR2 SYGVKD. The CDR3 has 14 residues. The germline V and J ends were trimmed by 3 bases and 5 bases, with 11 bases remaining between them. Sequencing was done on a sample of peripheral blood. The sequence came from a man between 40 and 49 years old with acute or convalescent COVID-19. This chain joins TRBV10-3 and TRBJ1-5; the D gene is possibly TRBD1 (5 bases). As DNA, the CDR3 is TGTGCCATCAGTGATGGCCCGGGGGATCAGCCCCAGCATTTT. It is translated as CAISDGPGDQPQHF.